This record covers a single T cell receptor beta chain. This may arise from a read error, as a much more abundant clone is one base away. The sample comes from a study of human T cells and chemical hapten exposure. A single record per CDR3 protein comes from TCRdb applying MiXCR to the RACE reads. The table records 40,000 or so distinct CDR3 sequences, 3% to 4% of them present only once. Time point meaning: patch test 1, 2 weeks after DPC sensitization. Treatment indicated: therapeutic diphenylcyclopropenone sensitization with weekly scalp DPC. Unfractionated whole blood was the source of the extracted total RNA. V was clipped by 9 bases and J by 3 bases, with 18 bases between them. The CDR3 runs to 15 residues. Looked up from germline, CDR1 is SEHNR and CDR2 is FQNEAQ (reference sequence).

The genes are TRBV7-9 and TRBJ2-1; tentative D call: TRBD2 (6 bases). The origin of this receptor is a man aged 50 to 60 with alopecia areata. Some clones in this sample may be carry-over from other donors' samples. The sample here was whole blood, taken in connection with sensitization to the hapten diphenylcyclopropenone (DPC). CDR3 in amino acids: CARTFSGVFYNEQFF. CDR3 DNA: TGTGCCAGGACCTTTTCGGGGGTCTTCTACAATGAGCAGTTCTTC.